This T cell receptor (beta chain) was sequenced during a study of cytomegalovirus exposure and HLA in healthy donors. Findings and limits, study-wide: In vitro data verified a few CMV-associated chains as specific for CMV antigens. A later analysis showed TCR association rates differing by HLA locus, peaking at DRB1 and lowest at HLA-C. One variant, a missense change in DCLRE1C, was linked in a later analysis to TCR beta V- and J-gene trimming.

PCR primers comprised 60 Vbeta and 13 Jbeta primers. Using immunoSEQ multiplex PCR, the repertoire was profiled, and TCRdb retains in-frame clones only, with some absent. The sample gives 50,000 to 75,000 clones, roughly 83% of which show up once; 1.5% to 2% is in the top ten. Notes on this clone: Its antigen remains unknown.

Germline CDR1 and CDR2: SGDLS and YYNGEE. Trimming removed 0 bases from V and 2 bases from J; junction bases left unmatched: 5. The CDR3 has 17 amino acids. The genes are TRBV9 and TRBJ2-1; TRBD2 matches at 10 bases. This clonotype originated in a human donor in good health. The sequencing input was PBMCs. The CDR3 protein is CASSVVVLAGAYNEQFF. CDR3 sequence (DNA): TGTGCCAGCAGCGTAGTCGTCCTAGCGGGAGCCTACAATGAGCAGTTCTTC.